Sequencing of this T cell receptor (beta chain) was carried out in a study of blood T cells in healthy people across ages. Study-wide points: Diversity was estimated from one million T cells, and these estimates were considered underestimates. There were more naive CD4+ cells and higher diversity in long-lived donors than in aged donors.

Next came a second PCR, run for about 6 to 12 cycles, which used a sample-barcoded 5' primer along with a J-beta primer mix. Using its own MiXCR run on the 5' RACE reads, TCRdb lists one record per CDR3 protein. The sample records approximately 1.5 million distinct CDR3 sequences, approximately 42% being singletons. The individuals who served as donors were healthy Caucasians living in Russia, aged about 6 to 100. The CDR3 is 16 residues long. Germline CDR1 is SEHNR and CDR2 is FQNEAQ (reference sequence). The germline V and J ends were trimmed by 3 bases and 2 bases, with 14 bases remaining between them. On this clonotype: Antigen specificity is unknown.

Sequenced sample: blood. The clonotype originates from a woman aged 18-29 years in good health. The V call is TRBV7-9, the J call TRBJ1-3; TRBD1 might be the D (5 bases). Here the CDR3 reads CASSLAGAGTGNTIYF. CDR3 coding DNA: TGTGCCAGCAGCTTGGCCGGGGCCGGAACTGGAAACACCATATATTTT.